The 10 T cell receptor beta chains reported below all come from one sample, sequenced in a study of beta chain features in type 1 diabetes. General study findings and limits: Researchers report that Type 1 diabetes patients had moderately but significantly shorter TCRB CDR3s across all four CD4+ subsets.

Sequenced material consisted of expressed TCRB transcripts (all of the isolated RNA was reverse transcribed). Assay: immunoSEQ multiplex PCR; the TCRdb copy retains only in-frame clones and omits some. The table shows 250,000 to 300,000 clones, with around 25% occurring only once. Their antigens remain unidentified. The sequencing input was naive CD4+ T cells from blood. The receptors originated from a woman between 25 and 40 years old with type 1 diabetes.

This clone appeared a few times. This CDR3 is also generated by other DNA sequences in the sample. The rearrangement links TRBV18 to TRBJ2-5; the D gene is possibly TRBD1 (5 bases). The V gene lost 3 bases and the J gene lost 2 bases, with 7 bases spanning the gap. Germline V lookup: CDR1 KGHSH, CDR2 LQKENI. The CDR3 runs to 13 residues. DNA of the CDR3: TGTGCCAGCTCACCTGCAGGGCAAGAGACCCAGTACTTC. Its protein is CASSPAGQETQYF.

The chain employs TRBV5-6 and TRBJ2-5; D unresolved. The V end lost 0 bases, the J end lost 3 bases, and 9 bases lay between the germline ends. This CDR3 has 14 residues. Per the germline V gene, CDR1 is SGHDT and CDR2 is YYEEEE. Here the CDR3 reads CASSLVHREETQYF. DNA for the CDR3: TGTGCCAGCAGCTTGGTGCATCGGGAAGAGACCCAGTACTTC.

The V call is TRBV10-3, the J call TRBJ1-2; D is unclear. Germline V gene sequence: CDR1 ENHRY, CDR2 SYGVKD. The CDR3 runs 16 residues. V lost 0 bases to trimming and J lost 0 bases, with 11 bases between them. The DNA of the CDR3 is TGTGCCATCAGTGAGTCAGAGGCGACGTCTAACTATGGCTACACCTTC. This sequence encodes CAISESEATSNYGYTF.

This chain joins TRBV7-9 and TRBJ1-2; D not certain. Germline loops: CDR1 SEHNR, CDR2 FQNEAQ (reference sequence). This CDR3 contains 16 residues. Trimming shortened V by 7 bases and J by 4 bases, and 22 bases separated the two germline ends. CDR3 amino acids: CASTPRRASRGYGYTF. The CDR3 nucleotides are TGTGCCAGCACCCCCAGGAGAGCGTCGCGGGGCTATGGCTACACCTTC.

This clone was observed a few times. V and J are TRBV5-1 and TRBJ1-4, with D possibly being TRBD1 (6 bases). V was cut by 1 base and J by 8 bases, with 12 bases left in between. CDR1 SGHRS and CDR2 YFSETQ come from the germline V gene. CDR3 length equals 14 residues. CDR3 region: CASSLKGELEKLFF. The DNA of the CDR3 is TGCGCCAGCAGCTTGAAGGGGGAGTTAGAAAAACTGTTTTTT.

This clone was detected a few times. For the CDR3, the DNA is TGTGCCAGCAGCTCGACTAGCGGGGGCCACAATGAGCAGTTCTTC. This translates into CASSSTSGGHNEQFF. The V gene is TRBV7-3, the J gene TRBJ2-1; 12 nucleotides align to TRBD2. From germline, CDR1 is SGHTA and CDR2 FQGTGA. The CDR3 loop spans 15 amino acids. Unmatched junction bases numbered 3, after V lost 4 bases and J lost 5 bases.

The gene calls are TRBV6-6 and TRBJ2-1; TRBD2 agrees at 8 bases. The ends lost 2 bases at V and 2 bases at J; junction bases unmatched: 5. This CDR3 has 16 residues. The V gene's germline CDR1 is MNHNY and CDR2 SVGAGI (reference sequence). The CDR3 loop reads CASSYAGGAAYNEQFF. CDR3 sequence (DNA): TGTGCCAGCAGTTACGCGGGAGGCGCGGCCTACAATGAGCAGTTCTTC.

The chain has TRBV29-1 and TRBJ2-7; 7 nucleotides match TRBD1. From germline, CDR1 is SQVTM and CDR2 ANQGSEA. This CDR3 region has 14 residues. Germline trimming cut 5 bases from V and 1 base from J; bases unmatched to any gene: 8. As DNA, the CDR3 is TGCAGCGTTCCGAGCTACAGGGGTTCCTACGAGCAGTACTTC. It is translated as CSVPSYRGSYEQYF.

In this sample, this clone turned up a few times. The V and J genes are TRBV30 and TRBJ1-4; 8 bases are shared with TRBD1. The V segment lost 7 bases and the J segment 1 base; nucleotides outside the gene matches: 5. Germline V gene lookup returns CDR1 GTSNPN and CDR2 SVGIG (reference sequence). This CDR3 is 14 amino acids long. The CDR3 loop is CALEQGGTNEKLFF. The CDR3 nucleotides read TGTGCCTTGGAACAGGGGGGAACTAATGAAAAACTGTTTTTT. Filled out from reference TRBV30 and TRBJ1-4, the complete variable domain reads SQTIHQWPATLVQPVGSPLSLECTVEGTSNPNLYWYRQAAGRGLQLLFYSVGIGQISSEVPQNLSASRPQDRQFILSSKKLLLSDSGFYLCALEQGGTNEKLFFGSGTQLSVL.

This clone was detected a few times. V is TRBV29-1 and J is TRBJ1-2, with D possibly TRBD1 on 5 matching bases. From germline, CDR1 is SQVTM and CDR2 ANQGSEA. V gave up 4 bases and J gave up 0 bases, with 9 bases separating them. The CDR3 contains 13 residues. This chain's CDR3 is CSVVQGTNYGYTF. Here the CDR3 DNA reads TGCAGCGTTGTTCAGGGCACTAACTATGGCTACACCTTC.